This TCR beta chain was retrieved from a study of memory CD4+ T cells and cytomegalovirus serostatus. Study as a whole: Donors were healthy Belgian adults, some 10 CMV seropositive and 24 seronegative.

General observations from the study: CMV serostatus prediction reached median AUC approximately 0.95, or 0.91 with US-trained model. Of 150 to 200 reported CMV TCRbeta sequences, about 67 were found in memory CD4+ repertoires.

Profiled with immunoSEQ multiplex PCR; TCRdb holds only in-frame clones, not every one. The sample lists approximately 65,000 clones; 60% to 80% were seen once. This CDR3 comprises 14 residues. The J segment lost 5 bases and the V segment lost 5 bases, leaving 4 bases of the junction unmatched. Germline V lookup: CDR1 SGHVS, CDR2 FNYEAQ. About this clone itself: Its antigen remains unidentified.

Single viable CD3+CD4+CD8-CD45RO+ cells were sorted as the memory CD4+ T cells. Donors' CMV status reflects serum IgG against pp150, pp28, p38, p52. The V call is TRBV7-6, the J call TRBJ1-4; 8 bases map to TRBD1. The sequencing input was memory CD4+ T cells from blood. The TCR was taken from an adult in good health and CMV-seronegative. The chain's CDR3 is CASSSRQGNEKLFF. For the CDR3, the DNA is TGTGCCAGCAGCAGCCGACAGGGGAATGAAAAACTGTTTTTT.